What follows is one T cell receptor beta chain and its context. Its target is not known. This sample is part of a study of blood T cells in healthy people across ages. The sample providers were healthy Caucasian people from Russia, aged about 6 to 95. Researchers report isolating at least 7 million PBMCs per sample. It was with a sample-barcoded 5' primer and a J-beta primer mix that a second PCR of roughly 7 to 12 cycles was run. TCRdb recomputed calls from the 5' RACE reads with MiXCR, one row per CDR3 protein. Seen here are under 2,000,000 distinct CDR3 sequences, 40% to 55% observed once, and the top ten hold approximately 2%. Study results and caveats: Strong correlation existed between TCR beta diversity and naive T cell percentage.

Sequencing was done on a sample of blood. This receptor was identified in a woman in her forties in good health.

The CDR3 here is CASSHRDRQETQYF. The CDR3 region has the DNA TGTGCCAGCAGTCACCGGGACAGGCAAGAGACCCAGTACTTC. This rearrangement joins TRBV12-3 or TRBV12-4 to TRBJ2-5; 8 nucleotides line up with TRBD1. The CDR3 runs to 14 residues. V shed 5 bases and J 2 bases; nucleotides not matched to a gene: 4.